One T cell receptor beta chain is described in this entry. Its specificity is unknown. V dropped 0 bases and J dropped 6 bases, with 16 bases sitting between them. The CDR3 is made up of 16 amino acids. The sample comes from a study of T cell repertoires in cytomegalovirus infection. Whole-study context: Based on public TCR beta signatures, there were indications of CMV infection and of a matching HLA type.

Points from the study as a whole: Accumulated public TCR beta family frequency recognized individuals carrying CMV together with the relevant HLA.

MiXCR, applied by TCRdb to the reads, yields one record per CDR3 protein. The sample holds hundreds of thousands of distinct CDR3 sequences; approximately 40% are singletons and the top ten take around 45%. This sample comprised cultured PBMCs, obtained from culture after CMV antigen stimulation. This TCR derives from a human donor in good health (CMV status not recorded). Some clones in this sample may be carry-over from other donors' samples. V usage is TRBV12-3 or TRBV12-4 and J usage is TRBJ2-3, with D perhaps TRBD2 (7 bases). The CDR3 here is CASSLAVGGQGDTQYF. CDR3 coding DNA: TGTGCCAGCAGTTTAGCAGTGGGGGGGCAGGGGGATACGCAGTATTTT.